The rows below give T cell receptor beta chains drawn from one sample of a study of T cell responses to AZD1222 COVID-19 vaccine. Clones were sequenced by immunoSEQ multiplex PCR, and TCRdb holds only the in-frame ones, with some missing. The data show roughly 70,000 clones, 85% seen once. This specimen consisted of peripheral blood, obtained on day 0 of AZD1222 vaccination. The source of these receptors is an adult in good health. Each CDR3 is given with its conserved first and last residue. Each record gives: J gene, V gene, D gene, clone size, CDR3 DNA, CDR3 protein. D genes are given only for firm matches. Size is omitted from some rows. Given values are once, few, many or a class for expanded clones.

j_call: TRBJ1-1
v_call: TRBV5-6
d_call: NA
clone_size: once
cdr3_nt: TGTGCCAGCAGCTTGACGGTGAACACTGAAGCTTTCTTT
cdr3_aa: CASSLTVNTEAFF

j_call: TRBJ1-2
v_call: TRBV7-9
d_call: TRBD1
clone_size: NA
cdr3_nt: TGTGCCAGCAGAGAGTCAGGGGGCGAGTATGGCTACACCTTC
cdr3_aa: CASRESGGEYGYTF

j_call: TRBJ2-1
v_call: TRBV7-9
d_call: NA
clone_size: NA
cdr3_nt: TGTGCCATTGACACGGGGGTAGCTCTGGATGAGCAGTTCTTC
cdr3_aa: CAIDTGVALDEQFF

j_call: TRBJ1-1
v_call: TRBV3-1/TRBV3-2
d_call: NA
clone_size: NA
cdr3_nt: TGTGCCAGCAGCCAAGAAAGGACTGCTTTCTTT
cdr3_aa: CASSQERTAFF

j_call: TRBJ2-7
v_call: TRBV6-5
d_call: NA
clone_size: NA
cdr3_nt: TGTGCCAGCAGCCAGACAGGATACGAGCAGTACTTC
cdr3_aa: CASSQTGYEQYF

j_call: TRBJ2-1
v_call: TRBV27
d_call: TRBD2
clone_size: NA
cdr3_nt: TGTGCCAGCAGCCGGACTAGCGGGAGGGCAGGGTCCTACAATGAGCAGTTCTTC
cdr3_aa: CASSRTSGRAGSYNEQFF

j_call: TRBJ1-1
v_call: TRBV20-1
d_call: NA
clone_size: NA
cdr3_nt: TGCAGTGCGGGGGGGAACACTGAAGCTTTCTTT
cdr3_aa: CSAGGNTEAFF

j_call: TRBJ1-6
v_call: TRBV18
d_call: NA
clone_size: NA
cdr3_nt: TGTGCCAGCTCACCAGAGGACTTTACCGGACTCCTACTCGGTTCACCCCTCCACTTT
cdr3_aa: CASSPEDFTGLLLGSPLHF

j_call: TRBJ1-4
v_call: TRBV30
d_call: NA
clone_size: NA
cdr3_nt: TGTGCCTGGAGTGTCGGGGTTCGGGACGACTTAAGTGAAAAACTGTTTTTT
cdr3_aa: CAWSVGVRDDLSEKLFF

j_call: TRBJ1-2
v_call: TRBV2
d_call: NA
clone_size: NA
cdr3_nt: TGTGCCAGCAGGATGGGTCTTAACTATGGCTACACCTTC
cdr3_aa: CASRMGLNYGYTF

j_call: TRBJ1-5
v_call: TRBV19
d_call: NA
clone_size: NA
cdr3_nt: TGTGCCAGTCTTGGTCTCACCAATCAGCCCCAGCATTTT
cdr3_aa: CASLGLTNQPQHF

j_call: TRBJ1-1
v_call: TRBV4-2
d_call: TRBD1
clone_size: NA
cdr3_nt: TGTGCCAGCAGCCCGGGACAGGGGACGGTGTACACTGAAGCTTTCTTT
cdr3_aa: CASSPGQGTVYTEAFF

j_call: TRBJ2-5
v_call: TRBV5-1
d_call: TRBD1
clone_size: NA
cdr3_nt: TGCGCCAGCAGCGGGCAGGGGGCGGGAGAGACCCAGTACTTC
cdr3_aa: CASSGQGAGETQYF

j_call: TRBJ1-2
v_call: TRBV11-2
d_call: NA
clone_size: NA
cdr3_nt: TGTGCCAGCAGGCACGTCGGGTCCTCTATCTATGGCTACACCTTC
cdr3_aa: CASRHVGSSIYGYTF

j_call: TRBJ1-2
v_call: TRBV27
d_call: NA
clone_size: NA
cdr3_nt: TGTGCCAGCAGTTTATGGGGGGTAGGGGGCTACACCTTC
cdr3_aa: CASSLWGVGGYTF

j_call: TRBJ1-1
v_call: TRBV7-8
d_call: NA
clone_size: NA
cdr3_nt: TGTGCCAGCAGCTTAAGCGGTCGCGCTTTCTTT
cdr3_aa: CASSLSGRAFF

j_call: TRBJ1-1
v_call: TRBV4-1
d_call: NA
clone_size: NA
cdr3_nt: TGCGCCAGCAGCCAAGGGACGGACGAAGCTTTCTTT
cdr3_aa: CASSQGTDEAFF

j_call: TRBJ2-7
v_call: TRBV19
d_call: NA
clone_size: NA
cdr3_nt: TGTGCCAGTAGTTTTGTTGTCGGGAGTGACGCCTACGAGCAGTACTTC
cdr3_aa: CASSFVVGSDAYEQYF

j_call: TRBJ1-1
v_call: TRBV30
d_call: TRBD1
clone_size: NA
cdr3_nt: TGTGCCTGGTACAGGGGTGGGTTCACTGAAGCTTTCTTT
cdr3_aa: CAWYRGGFTEAFF

j_call: TRBJ2-3
v_call: TRBV6-5
d_call: TRBD2
clone_size: NA
cdr3_nt: TGTGCCAGCATGAGGACTAGCGGCACAGATACGCAGTATTTT
cdr3_aa: CASMRTSGTDTQYF

j_call: TRBJ1-1
v_call: TRBV12-3/TRBV12-4
d_call: NA
clone_size: NA
cdr3_nt: TGTGCCAGCAGTTTAGCCATGAACACTGAAGCTTTCTTT
cdr3_aa: CASSLAMNTEAFF

j_call: TRBJ2-7
v_call: TRBV5-1
d_call: TRBD2
clone_size: NA
cdr3_nt: TGCGCCAGCAGCTTGGCTAGCGGAGACTACGAGCAGTACTTC
cdr3_aa: CASSLASGDYEQYF

j_call: TRBJ1-2
v_call: TRBV5-1
d_call: NA
clone_size: NA
cdr3_nt: TGCGCCAGCAGCTTGGGACTGGGGGAATATGGCTACACCTTC
cdr3_aa: CASSLGLGEYGYTF

j_call: TRBJ2-1
v_call: TRBV18
d_call: NA
clone_size: NA
cdr3_nt: TGTGCCAGCTCTCAAGCTGAGGTACGAGTTACCTACAATGAGCAGTTCTTC
cdr3_aa: CASSQAEVRVTYNEQFF

j_call: TRBJ2-1
v_call: TRBV27
d_call: TRBD2
clone_size: NA
cdr3_nt: TGTGCCAGCAGTTTGGGGACTAGCGGGAGAAAGCAGTTCTTC
cdr3_aa: CASSLGTSGRKQFF

j_call: TRBJ1-1
v_call: TRBV3-1/TRBV3-2
d_call: NA
clone_size: NA
cdr3_nt: TGTGCCAGCAGCCACGGGAGCGAAGCTTTCTTT
cdr3_aa: CASSHGSEAFF

j_call: TRBJ1-4
v_call: TRBV30
d_call: TRBD1
clone_size: NA
cdr3_nt: TGTGCCTCGAACCCGACAGGGGCCGAAAAACTGTTTTTT
cdr3_aa: CASNPTGAEKLFF

j_call: TRBJ1-2
v_call: TRBV6-5
d_call: NA
clone_size: NA
cdr3_nt: TGTGCCAGCAGTTCTACCTATGGCTACACCTTC
cdr3_aa: CASSSTYGYTF

j_call: TRBJ2-3
v_call: TRBV7-6
d_call: TRBD2
clone_size: NA
cdr3_nt: TGTGCCAGCAGCTTAGTCCCCTTTGGGCTAGCGGGGGGGCCTAGAGGTATAGATACGCAGTATTTT
cdr3_aa: CASSLVPFGLAGGPRGIDTQYF

j_call: TRBJ1-2
v_call: TRBV28
d_call: NA
clone_size: NA
cdr3_nt: TGTGCCAGCAGTTCTCCAGGGAACTATGGCTACACCTTC
cdr3_aa: CASSSPGNYGYTF